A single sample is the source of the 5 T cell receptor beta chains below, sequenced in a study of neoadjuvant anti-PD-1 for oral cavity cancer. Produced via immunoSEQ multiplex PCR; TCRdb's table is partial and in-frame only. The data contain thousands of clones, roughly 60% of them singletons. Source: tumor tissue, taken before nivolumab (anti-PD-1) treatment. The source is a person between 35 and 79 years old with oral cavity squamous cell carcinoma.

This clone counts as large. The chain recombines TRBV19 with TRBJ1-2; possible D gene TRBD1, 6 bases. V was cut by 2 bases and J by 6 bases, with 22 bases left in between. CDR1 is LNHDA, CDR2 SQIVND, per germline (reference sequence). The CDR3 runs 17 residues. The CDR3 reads CASSIRVGYRVGHGYTF. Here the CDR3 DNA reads TGTGCCAGTAGTATAAGGGTCGGATACAGGGTTGGACATGGCTACACCTTC.

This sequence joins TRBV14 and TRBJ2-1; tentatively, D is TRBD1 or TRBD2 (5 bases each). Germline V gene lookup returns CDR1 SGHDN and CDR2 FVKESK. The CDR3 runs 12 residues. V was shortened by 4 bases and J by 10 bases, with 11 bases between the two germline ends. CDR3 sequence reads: CASSREGREQFF. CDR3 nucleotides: TGTGCCAGCAGCCGAGAGGGGCGGGAGCAGTTCTTC. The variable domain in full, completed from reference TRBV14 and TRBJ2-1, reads EAGVTQFPSHSVIEKGQTVTLRCDPISGHDNLYWYRRVMGKEIKFLLHFVKESKQDESGMPNNRFLAERTGGTYSTLKVQPAELEDSGVYFCASSREGREQFFGPGTRLTVL.

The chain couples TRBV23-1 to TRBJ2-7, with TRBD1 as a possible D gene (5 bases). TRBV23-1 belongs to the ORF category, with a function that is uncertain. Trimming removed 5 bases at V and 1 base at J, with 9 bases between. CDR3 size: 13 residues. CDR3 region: CASSYDRSYEQYF. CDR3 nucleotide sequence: TGCGCCAGCAGTTATGACAGATCCTACGAGCAGTACTTC.

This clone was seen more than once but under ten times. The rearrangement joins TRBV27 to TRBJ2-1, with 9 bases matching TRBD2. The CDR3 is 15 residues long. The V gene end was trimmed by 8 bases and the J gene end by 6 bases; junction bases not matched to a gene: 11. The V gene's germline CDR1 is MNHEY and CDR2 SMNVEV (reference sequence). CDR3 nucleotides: TGTGCCAGCCGCTTGATGGCGGGAGGGATCAATGAGCAGTTCTTC. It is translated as CASRLMAGGINEQFF.

CDR3 nucleotides: TGTGCCAGTAGTACGGGGGGCGTCCTCCGCCGTGGTTCACCCCTCCACTTT. The encoded protein is CASSTGGVLRRGSPLHF. The rearrangement joins TRBV19 to TRBJ1-6, with D possibly TRBD1 on 6 matching bases. This CDR3 spans 17 amino acids. Trimming left V 4 bases short and J 9 bases short, with 22 bases between. Per germline, CDR1 LNHDA and CDR2 SQIVND (reference sequence).